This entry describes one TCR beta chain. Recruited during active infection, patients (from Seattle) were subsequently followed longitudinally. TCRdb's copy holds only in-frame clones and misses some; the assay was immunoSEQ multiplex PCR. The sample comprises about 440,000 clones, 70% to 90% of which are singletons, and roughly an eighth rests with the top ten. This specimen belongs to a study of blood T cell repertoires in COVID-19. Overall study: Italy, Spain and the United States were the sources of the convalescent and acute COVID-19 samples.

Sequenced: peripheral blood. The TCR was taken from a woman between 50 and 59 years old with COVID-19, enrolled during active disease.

As DNA, the CDR3 is TGTGCCAGCTACGGGACAGGGGACCCCAGCTCCTACAATGAGCAGTTCTTC. Protein: CASYGTGDPSSYNEQFF. The chain carries TRBV28 and TRBJ2-1, with 10 bases matching TRBD1. Trimming removed 8 bases from V and 0 bases from J; junction bases left unmatched: 10. The CDR3 sequence is 17 residues long. Germline V lookup: CDR1 MDHEN, CDR2 SYDVKM.